What follows are 27 T cell receptor beta chains derived from one specimen sequenced in a study of beta chain features in type 1 diabetes. What was sequenced were expressed TCRB transcripts, since all of the isolated RNA had been reverse transcribed. Libraries were prepared by immunoSEQ multiplex PCR; TCRdb keeps only in-frame clonotypes and omits some of them. Of 110,000 to 150,000 clones in the sample, roughly 9.7% were seen once. Specimen: central memory CD4+ T cells from blood. The receptors derive from a woman in her 40s in good health.

This clone occurred many times. V is TRBV29-1 and J is TRBJ2-7, with 9 bases matching TRBD1. The CDR3 is 13 amino acids. Germline V CDR1 and CDR2: SQVTM, ANQGSEA. Trimming removed 7 bases from V and 5 bases from J; junction bases left unmatched: 9. CDR3 DNA: TGCAGCGCCGCCCGGACAGGGGCCCACGAGCAGTACTTC. As protein: CSAARTGAHEQYF.

This clone was observed a few times. The J gene is TRBJ1-6, the V gene TRBV7-8, with 7 bases that match TRBD1. After removal of 6 bases from V and 7 bases from J, the junction contained 9 bases not matched to a gene. There are 15 residues in the CDR3. Germline loops: CDR1 SGHVS, CDR2 FQNEAQ. CDR3 sequence: CASSQAGGINSPLHF. DNA of the CDR3: TGTGCCAGCAGTCAAGCAGGGGGAATCAATTCACCCCTCCACTTT.

This clone was picked up a small number of times. The chain recombines TRBV6-1 with TRBJ2-7; D gene ambiguous. The germline V and J ends were trimmed by 1 base and 3 bases, with 7 bases remaining between them. Germline V gives CDR1 MNHNS, CDR2 SASEGT. This CDR3 is built from 13 residues. CDR3 sequence: CASSEGQFYEQYF. The DNA of the CDR3 is TGTGCCAGCAGTGAAGGTCAGTTCTACGAGCAGTACTTC.

In this sample, this clone turned up a few times. V gene TRBV11-2 combines with J gene TRBJ2-7, with TRBD1 identical over 8 bases. CDR3 length equals 16 residues. The ends lost 5 bases at V and 7 bases at J; junction bases unmatched: 16. Germline V CDR1 and CDR2: SGHAT, FQNNGV. In nucleotides, the CDR3 is TGTGCCAGCAGCCTTGATCCGGGACAGGTATTTCTAGAGCAGTACTTC. Its protein is CASSLDPGQVFLEQYF.

The chain uses TRBV6-1 and TRBJ1-2, with D uncertain. The CDR3 is made up of 14 amino acids. Trimming left V 6 bases short and J 8 bases short, with 19 bases between. CDR1 is MNHNS, CDR2 SASEGT, per germline. The CDR3 spells CASSSTSVVGGYTF. The CDR3 nucleotides are TGTGCCAGCAGCTCCACAAGCGTCGTAGGCGGCTACACCTTC.

This clone has more than one count but fewer than ten. V gene TRBV11-2 combines with J gene TRBJ2-7, with D maybe TRBD1 (7 bases). This CDR3 is 16 amino acids long. Germline V gives CDR1 SGHAT, CDR2 FQNNGV. V lost 1 base, J lost 4 bases, and 17 bases lay in between. The CDR3 DNA reads as TGTGCCAGCAGCTTAGGGTTTCAGGGGGGTTCTTACGAGCAGTACTTC. This encodes CASSLGFQGGSYEQYF. Drawing the rest from reference TRBV11-2 and TRBJ2-7, the complete variable domain is EAGVAQSPRYKIIEKRQSVAFWCNPISGHATLYWYQQILGQGPKLLIQFQNNGVVDDSQLPKDRFSAERLKGVDSTLKIQPAKLEDSAVYLCASSLGFQGGSYEQYFGPGTRLTVT.

This clone occurred a few times. The chain links TRBV11-2 to TRBJ1-5; 7 nucleotides agree with TRBD1. Germline V gene sequence: CDR1 SGHAT, CDR2 FQNNGV. V shed 0 bases and J 2 bases; nucleotides not matched to a gene: 7. The CDR3 length is 17 residues. The CDR3 nucleotides read TGTGCCAGCAGCTTAGATGGGCGACAGGGCGGCAATCAGCCCCAGCATTTT. This codes for CASSLDGRQGGNQPQHF.

This rearrangement joins TRBV2 to TRBJ2-6, with D maybe TRBD2 (6 bases). Per germline, CDR1 SNHLY and CDR2 FYNNEI. The CDR3 sequence is 15 residues long. V was trimmed by 4 bases and J by 2 bases, leaving 9 bases between them. In DNA, the CDR3 is TGTGCCAGCAGTGTAGGCGGGGCTGGGGCCAACGTCCTGACTTTC. It is translated as CASSVGGAGANVLTF. Looking up the rest from reference TRBV2 and TRBJ2-6 gives the full variable domain: EPEVTQTPSHQVTQMGQEVILRCVPISNHLYFYWYRQILGQKVEFLVSFYNNEISEKSEIFDDQFSVERPDGSNFTLKIRSTKLEDSAMYFCASSVGGAGANVLTFGAGSRLTVL.

This chain joins TRBV4-3 and TRBJ2-3; a weak D match, TRBD2 (5 bases). The germline gives CDR1 LGHNA, CDR2 YSLEER. This CDR3 comprises 17 residues. Deletions cut 1 base from V and 1 base from J, with 15 bases between. For the CDR3, the DNA is TGCGCCAGCAGCCAAGGGGAGCGGTTATCTGGCACAGATACGCAGTATTTT. Translated, it gives CASSQGERLSGTDTQYF.

In its sample, this clone was seen many times. The V and J genes are TRBV2 and TRBJ2-5; 10 nucleotides line up with TRBD2. Per the germline V gene, CDR1 is SNHLY and CDR2 is FYNNEI. The CDR3 sequence is 12 residues long. After removal of 4 bases from V and 10 bases from J, the junction contained 3 bases not matched to a gene. Here the CDR3 reads CASSGQRGGQYF. The CDR3 nucleotides are TGTGCCAGCAGTGGACAGCGGGGGGGCCAGTACTTC.

This clone was observed a handful of times. This chain uses TRBV7-9 with TRBJ2-3; D is uncertain. This CDR3 has 14 residues. The V and J ends lost 2 bases and 6 bases respectively, with 12 bases between them. The V gene's germline CDR1 is SEHNR and CDR2 FQNEAQ (reference sequence). CDR3 amino acids: CASSLSGPADTQYF. The CDR3 coding sequence is TGTGCCAGCAGCTTAAGTGGGCCGGCGGATACGCAGTATTTT.

This clone occurred a few times. The chain joins TRBV2 to TRBJ2-1, with 12 bases fitting TRBD2. The CDR3 spans 16 residues. CDR1 is SNHLY and CDR2 is FYNNEI in the germline V gene. With 7 bases clipped from V and 6 bases from J, the junction kept 10 bases outside the gene matches. The CDR3 DNA reads as TGTGCCAGCAAGGTGGCTAGCGGGGGGGTCCGCAATGAGCAGTTCTTC. Its translation is CASKVASGGVRNEQFF.

The chain carries TRBV7-2 and TRBJ2-7, with TRBD1 identical over 7 bases. Trimming at V came to 1 base and at J to 1 base, leaving 4 bases not matched to a gene. The CDR3 runs 15 residues. Germline values: CDR1 SGHTA, CDR2 FQGNSA. The CDR3 DNA reads as TGTGCCAGCAGCTTAGATAAGGACAGGTCCTACGAGCAGTACTTC. This translates into CASSLDKDRSYEQYF.

In this sample, this clone turned up a few times. The rearrangement joins TRBV11-2 to TRBJ1-1, with D uncertain. This CDR3 region has 12 residues. From germline, CDR1 is SGHAT and CDR2 FQNNGV. V lost 6 bases and J 1 base, leaving 6 bases between the germline ends. The CDR3 region is CASSLPNTEAFF. The CDR3 DNA reads as TGTGCCAGCAGTCTACCGAACACTGAAGCTTTCTTT.

The chain recombines TRBV29-1 with TRBJ1-4; D is possibly TRBD1 (6 bases). Deletions cut 4 bases from V and 6 bases from J, with 24 bases between. The V gene's germline CDR1 is SQVTM and CDR2 ANQGSEA. CDR3 length: 17 amino acids. For the CDR3, the DNA is TGCAGCGTTGGCCGAAGGGGTGGGGGCGAGCTTCATGAAAAACTGTTTTTT. This gives the protein CSVGRRGGGELHEKLFF.

The V gene is TRBV5-4, the J gene TRBJ1-2, with a tentative D call TRBD1 (6 bases). Germline loops: CDR1 SGHNT, CDR2 YYREEE (reference sequence). Trimming shortened V by 0 bases and J by 4 bases, and 13 bases separated the two germline ends. There are 15 residues in the CDR3. The CDR3 DNA sequence: TGTGCCAGCAGCTTGGTGGGAGGGGGGCTCTATGGCTACACCTTC. Amino acids: CASSLVGGGLYGYTF.

V and J are TRBV27 and TRBJ1-5; TRBD1 aligns across 8 bases. Germline V gene lookup returns CDR1 MNHEY and CDR2 SMNVEV (reference sequence). The length of the CDR3 is 14 residues. J lost 3 bases, V lost 5 bases, and 3 bases had no gene match. The CDR3 here is CASSVDRANQPQHF. DNA for the CDR3: TGTGCCAGCAGTGTGGACAGGGCCAATCAGCCCCAGCATTTT.

This clone was seen only a few times. The CDR3 sequence is CASSPSRDRLSYGYTF. The CDR3 DNA reads TGTGCCAGCTCACCATCCCGGGACAGGCTCTCTTATGGCTACACCTTC. V usage is TRBV18 and J usage is TRBJ1-2; the match to TRBD1 covers 8 bases. There are 16 residues in the CDR3. Germline values: CDR1 KGHSH, CDR2 LQKENI. With 2 bases clipped from V and 5 bases from J, the junction kept 10 bases outside the gene matches.

The CDR3 reads CASSALLGTSGVYQETQYF. CDR3 nucleotide sequence: TGTGCCAGCAGCGCCCTCCTAGGTACAAGCGGGGTGTACCAAGAGACCCAGTACTTC. This rearrangement joins TRBV9 to TRBJ2-5; 7 bases are shared with TRBD2. The CDR3 has 19 amino acids. After removal of 3 bases from V and 0 bases from J, the junction contained 17 bases not matched to a gene. Germline assignment: CDR1 SGDLS and CDR2 YYNGEE.

This clone appeared a few times. This rearrangement joins TRBV7-6 to TRBJ2-7; 11 bases are a match to TRBD1. The CDR3 consists of 16 residues. CDR1 is SGHVS and CDR2 is FNYEAQ in the germline V gene. Trimming cost V 1 base and J 5 bases; bases outside gene matches: 7. CDR3 nucleotide sequence: TGTGCCAGCAGCTTAGTACCGGGACAGGGGGACAACGAGCAGTACTTC. It yields the protein CASSLVPGQGDNEQYF.

The sample holds a few counts of this clone. This rearrangement joins TRBV27 to TRBJ1-5, with D perhaps matching TRBD1 (5 bases). This CDR3 is 12 amino acids long. V was shortened by 8 bases and J by 3 bases, with 8 bases between the two germline ends. Germline V CDR1 and CDR2: MNHEY, SMNVEV (reference sequence). The CDR3 region is CASRTFNQPQHF. DNA of the CDR3: TGTGCCAGCCGGACATTCAATCAGCCCCAGCATTTT.

This clone turned up a few times. The V and J genes are TRBV10-3 and TRBJ1-1; D is perhaps TRBD1 (5 bases). This CDR3 is 15 amino acids long. V lost 4 bases and J 4 bases, leaving 16 bases between the germline ends. Germline V lookup: CDR1 ENHRY, CDR2 SYGVKD. The CDR3 nucleotides are TGTGCCATCAGTGCCCAGGGCCCCTATGGCACTGAAGCTTTCTTT. This encodes CAISAQGPYGTEAFF.

This clone has only a few counts. This chain uses TRBV19 with TRBJ1-1; 10 nucleotides match TRBD1. The CDR3 runs 15 residues. V lost 4 bases, J lost 3 bases, and 5 bases stayed unmatched. Germline lookup yields CDR1 LNHDA and CDR2 SQIVND (reference sequence). DNA of the CDR3: TGTGCCAGTAGTACGACCGGGACAGGGGACACTGAAGCTTTCTTT. Its translation is CASSTTGTGDTEAFF.

The gene calls are TRBV5-4 and TRBJ2-1; TRBD2 matches 13 bases. The CDR3 loop spans 15 amino acids. V gave up 3 bases and J gave up 6 bases; unmatched junction bases: 3. The V gene's germline CDR1 is SGHNT and CDR2 YYREEE (reference sequence). Here the CDR3 DNA reads TGTGCCAGCAGCTCGGGACTAGCGGGGATCAATGAGCAGTTCTTC. The encoded protein is CASSSGLAGINEQFF.

The chain employs TRBV6-5 and TRBJ2-7; 12 positions agree with TRBD2. The CDR3 totals 14 residues. Germline CDR1 and CDR2: MNHEY and SVGAGI. V trimming: 4 bases; J trimming: 7 bases; junction bases outside the gene matches: 5. Here the CDR3 DNA reads TGTGCCAGCAGTTCTAGCGGGGGGGCTTGGGAGCAGTACTTC. This codes for CASSSSGGAWEQYF.

This clone was recorded a few times. CDR3 in amino acids: CASSPVAEEQYF. CDR3 in DNA: TGTGCCAGCTCACCCGTAGCGGAAGAGCAGTACTTC. The chain recombines TRBV18 with TRBJ2-7; the D gene is possibly TRBD2 (6 bases). Trimming cost V 3 bases and J 7 bases, with 10 bases left between them. From germline, CDR1 is KGHSH and CDR2 LQKENI. This CDR3 spans 12 amino acids.

The J gene is TRBJ1-5, the V gene TRBV2; 9 bases align to TRBD1. The length of the CDR3 is 15 residues. The germline V gene encodes CDR1 SNHLY and CDR2 FYNNEI. Trimming took 6 bases from V and 0 from J; bases not matched to a gene: 3. The CDR3 nucleotides read TGTGCCAGCAGGACGGGACAGGGTAGCAATCAGCCCCAGCATTTT. Its protein is CASRTGQGSNQPQHF.